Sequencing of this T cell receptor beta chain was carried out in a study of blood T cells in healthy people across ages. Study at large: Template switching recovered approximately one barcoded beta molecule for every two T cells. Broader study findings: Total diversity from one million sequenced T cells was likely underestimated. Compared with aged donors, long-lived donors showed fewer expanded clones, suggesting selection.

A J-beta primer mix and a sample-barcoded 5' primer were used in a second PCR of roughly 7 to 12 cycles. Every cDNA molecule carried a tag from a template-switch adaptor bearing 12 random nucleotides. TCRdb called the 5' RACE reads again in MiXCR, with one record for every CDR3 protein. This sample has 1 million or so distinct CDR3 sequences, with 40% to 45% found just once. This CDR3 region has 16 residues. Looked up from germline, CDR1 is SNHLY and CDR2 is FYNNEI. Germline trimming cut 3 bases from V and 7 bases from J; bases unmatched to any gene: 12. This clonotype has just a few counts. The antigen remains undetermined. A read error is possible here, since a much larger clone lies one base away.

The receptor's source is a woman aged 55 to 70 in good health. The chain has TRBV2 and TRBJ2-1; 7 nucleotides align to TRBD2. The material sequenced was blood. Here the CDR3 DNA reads TGTGCCAGCAGTGATGGTGGACGAGCGGGATCAAATGAGCAGTTCTTC. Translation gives CASSDGGRAGSNEQFF.